The sequence of this TCR beta chain was determined in a study of blood T cell repertoires in COVID-19. This CDR3 has 12 residues. CDR1 SQVTM and CDR2 ANQGSEA come from the germline V gene. V lost 6 bases and J lost 6, with 14 bases in between. The method was immunoSEQ multiplex PCR; TCRdb's version includes in-frame clones alone and lacks a portion of them. This sample carries 280,000 or so clones, roughly nine tenths of them seen once, and the ten largest clones take less than 3.5%. The TCR comes from a woman between 50 and 59 years old who had been exposed to COVID-19. This chain uses TRBV29-1 with TRBJ1-2, with D perhaps TRBD1 (5 bases). The sample consisted of PBMCs or T cells enriched from blood (not recorded which). CDR3 amino acids: CSVRPGHDGYTF. CDR3 DNA: TGCAGCGTCCGACCAGGGCATGATGGCTACACCTTC.